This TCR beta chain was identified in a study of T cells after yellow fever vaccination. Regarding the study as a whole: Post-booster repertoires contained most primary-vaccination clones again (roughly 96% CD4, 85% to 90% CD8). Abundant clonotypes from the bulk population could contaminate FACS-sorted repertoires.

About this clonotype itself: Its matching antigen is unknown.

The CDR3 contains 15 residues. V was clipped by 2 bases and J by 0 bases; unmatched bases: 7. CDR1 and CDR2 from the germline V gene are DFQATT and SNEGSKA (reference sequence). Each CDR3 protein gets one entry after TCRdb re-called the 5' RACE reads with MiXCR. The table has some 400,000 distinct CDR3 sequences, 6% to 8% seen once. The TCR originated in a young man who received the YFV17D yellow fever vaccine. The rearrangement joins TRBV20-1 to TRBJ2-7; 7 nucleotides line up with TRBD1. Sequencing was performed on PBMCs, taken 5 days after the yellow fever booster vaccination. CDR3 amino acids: CSARSGQVSSYEQYF. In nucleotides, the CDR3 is TGCAGTGCTAGAAGCGGACAGGTTAGCTCCTACGAGCAGTACTTC.